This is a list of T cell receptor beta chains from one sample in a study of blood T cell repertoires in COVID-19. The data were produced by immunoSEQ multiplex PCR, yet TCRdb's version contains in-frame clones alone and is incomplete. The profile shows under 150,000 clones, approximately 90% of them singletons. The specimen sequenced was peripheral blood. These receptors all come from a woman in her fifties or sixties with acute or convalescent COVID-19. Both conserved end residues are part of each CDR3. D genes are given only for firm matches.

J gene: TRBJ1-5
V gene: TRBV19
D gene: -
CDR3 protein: CASSIPQGLVQPQHF
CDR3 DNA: TGTGCCAGTAGTATCCCACAGGGCCTAGTCCAGCCCCAGCATTTT

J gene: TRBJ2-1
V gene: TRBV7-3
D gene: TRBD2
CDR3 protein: CASSPQREAYNEQFF
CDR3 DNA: TGTGCCAGCAGCCCCCAGCGGGAGGCCTACAATGAGCAGTTCTTC

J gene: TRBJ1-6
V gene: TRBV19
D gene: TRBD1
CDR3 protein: CASSTGGTLDSPLHF
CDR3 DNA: TGTGCCAGTAGTACAGGGGGTACGTTGGATTCACCCCTCCACTTT

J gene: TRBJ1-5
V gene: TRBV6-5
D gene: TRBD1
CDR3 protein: CASSYGTGANQPQHF
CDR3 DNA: TGTGCCAGCAGTTACGGGACAGGGGCGAATCAGCCCCAGCATTTT

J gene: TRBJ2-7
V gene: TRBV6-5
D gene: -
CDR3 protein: CAIQPRDNSYEQYF
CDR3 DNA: TGTGCCATCCAACCTCGGGACAACTCCTACGAGCAGTACTTC

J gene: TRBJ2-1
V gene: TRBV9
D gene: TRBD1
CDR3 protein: CASSVDSTGGWGNEQFF
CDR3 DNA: TGTGCCAGCAGCGTAGATTCGACAGGGGGCTGGGGCAATGAGCAGTTCTTC

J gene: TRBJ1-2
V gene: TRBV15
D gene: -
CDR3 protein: CATSREASNYGYTF
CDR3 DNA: TGTGCCACCAGCAGAGAGGCCTCTAACTATGGCTACACCTTC

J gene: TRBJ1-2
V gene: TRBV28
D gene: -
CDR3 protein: CASSSTREGYTF
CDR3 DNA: TGTGCCAGCAGTTCAACCAGGGAAGGCTACACCTTC

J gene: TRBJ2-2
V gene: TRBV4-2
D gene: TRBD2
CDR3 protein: CASSQVGEAGSTGELFF
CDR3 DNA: TGTGCCAGCAGCCAAGTCGGGGAAGCGGGGTCCACCGGGGAGCTGTTTTTT

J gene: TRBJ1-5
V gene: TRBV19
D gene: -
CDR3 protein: CASSTIRGQPQHF
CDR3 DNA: TGTGCCAGTAGTACAATCCGGGGACAGCCCCAGCATTTT

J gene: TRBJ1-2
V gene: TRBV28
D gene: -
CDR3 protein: CASSLWGEDGYTF
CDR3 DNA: TGTGCCAGCAGTTTATGGGGAGAGGATGGCTACACCTTC